This T cell receptor (beta chain) came from a study of technical replicates of blood from a handful of donors. Sequencing used immunoSEQ multiplex PCR; TCRdb keeps in-frame clones, though not all of them. The data show 85,000 to 100,000 clones, with about 90% seen just once and approximately 0.3% held by the top ten. CDR1 and CDR2 from the germline V gene are MDHEN and SYDVKM. V shed 8 bases and J 5 bases; nucleotides not matched to a gene: 11. This CDR3 is 15 amino acids long. The J gene is TRBJ2-1, the V gene TRBV28; 8 nucleotides agree with TRBD2. The TCR comes from a human donor in good health. The sample comprised T cells isolated from PBMCs. In DNA, the CDR3 is TGTGCCAGCCGTAACTTGGGTAGCGGGAACAATGAGCAGTTCTTC. It specifies CASRNLGSGNNEQFF.